This T cell receptor (beta chain) was sequenced in a study of blood T cell repertoires in COVID-19. This clone was counted once. The CDR3 consists of 16 residues. Germline loops: CDR1 MNHEY, CDR2 SVGEGT. Trimming took 2 bases from V and 8 from J; bases not matched to a gene: 6. Method: immunoSEQ multiplex PCR; TCRdb's copy keeps in-frame clones and lacks some. The table lists 250,000 to 350,000 clones, around 85% of them singletons. The chain links TRBV6-2 or TRBV6-3 to TRBJ2-1; 13 positions match TRBD2. The clonotype was recovered from a woman in her forties or fifties who had recovered from COVID-19. Sample: PBMCs or T cells enriched from blood (not recorded which). The CDR3, as DNA: TGTGCCAGCAGTTACCTCCAACTAGCGGGGGGGTATGAGCAGTTCTTC. It specifies CASSYLQLAGGYEQFF.